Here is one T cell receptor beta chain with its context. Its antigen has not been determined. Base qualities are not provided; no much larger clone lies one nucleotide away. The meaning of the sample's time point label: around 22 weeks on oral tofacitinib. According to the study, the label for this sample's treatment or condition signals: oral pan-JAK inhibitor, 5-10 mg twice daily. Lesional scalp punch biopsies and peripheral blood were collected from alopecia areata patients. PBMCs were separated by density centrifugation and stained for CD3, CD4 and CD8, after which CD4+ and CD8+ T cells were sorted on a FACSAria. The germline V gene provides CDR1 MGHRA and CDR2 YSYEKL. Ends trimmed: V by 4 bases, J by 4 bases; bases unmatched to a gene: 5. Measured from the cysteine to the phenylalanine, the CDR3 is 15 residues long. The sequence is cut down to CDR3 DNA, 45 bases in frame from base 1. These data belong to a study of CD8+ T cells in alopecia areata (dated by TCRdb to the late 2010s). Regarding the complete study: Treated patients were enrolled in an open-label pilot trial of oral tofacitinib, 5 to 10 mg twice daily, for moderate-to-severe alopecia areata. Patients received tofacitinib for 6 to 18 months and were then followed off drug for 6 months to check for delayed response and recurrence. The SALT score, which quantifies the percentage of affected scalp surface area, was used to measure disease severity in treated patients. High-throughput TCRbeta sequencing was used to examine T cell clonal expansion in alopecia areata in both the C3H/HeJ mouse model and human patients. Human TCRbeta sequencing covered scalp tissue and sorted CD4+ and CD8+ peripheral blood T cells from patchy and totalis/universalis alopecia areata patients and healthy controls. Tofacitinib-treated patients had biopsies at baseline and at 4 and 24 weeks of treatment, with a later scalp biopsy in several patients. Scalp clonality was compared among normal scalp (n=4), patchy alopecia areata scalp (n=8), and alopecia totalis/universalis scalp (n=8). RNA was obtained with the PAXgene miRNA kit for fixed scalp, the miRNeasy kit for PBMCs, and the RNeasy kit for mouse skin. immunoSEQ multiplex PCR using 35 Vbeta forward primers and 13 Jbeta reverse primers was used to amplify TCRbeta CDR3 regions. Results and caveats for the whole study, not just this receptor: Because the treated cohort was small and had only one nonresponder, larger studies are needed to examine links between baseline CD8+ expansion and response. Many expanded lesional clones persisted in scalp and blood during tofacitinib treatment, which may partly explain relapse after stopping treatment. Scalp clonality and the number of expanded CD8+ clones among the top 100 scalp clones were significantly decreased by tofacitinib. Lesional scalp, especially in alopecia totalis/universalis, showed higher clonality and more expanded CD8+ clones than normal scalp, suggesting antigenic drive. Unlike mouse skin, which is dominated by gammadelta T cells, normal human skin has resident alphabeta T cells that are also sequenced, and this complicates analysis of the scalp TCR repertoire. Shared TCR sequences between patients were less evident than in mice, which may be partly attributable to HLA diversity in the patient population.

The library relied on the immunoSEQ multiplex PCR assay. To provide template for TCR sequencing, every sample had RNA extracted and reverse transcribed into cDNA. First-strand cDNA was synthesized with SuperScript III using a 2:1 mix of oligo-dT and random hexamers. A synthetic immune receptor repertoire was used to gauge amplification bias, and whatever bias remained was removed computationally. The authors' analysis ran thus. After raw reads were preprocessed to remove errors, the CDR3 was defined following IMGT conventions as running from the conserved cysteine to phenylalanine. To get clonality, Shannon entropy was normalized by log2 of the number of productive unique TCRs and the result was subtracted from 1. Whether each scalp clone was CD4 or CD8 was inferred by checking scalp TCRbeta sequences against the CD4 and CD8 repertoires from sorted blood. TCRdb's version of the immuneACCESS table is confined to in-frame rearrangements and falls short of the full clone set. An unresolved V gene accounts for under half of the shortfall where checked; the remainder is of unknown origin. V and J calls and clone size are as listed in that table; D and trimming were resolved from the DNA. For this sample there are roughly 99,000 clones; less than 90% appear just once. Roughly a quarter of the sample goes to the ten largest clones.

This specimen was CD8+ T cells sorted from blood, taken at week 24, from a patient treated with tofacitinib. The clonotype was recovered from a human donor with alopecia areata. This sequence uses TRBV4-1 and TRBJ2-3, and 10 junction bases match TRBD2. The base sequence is TGCGCCAGCAGCCCCGGGACTAGCGTCCCAGATACGCAGTATTTT. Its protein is CASSPGTSVPDTQYF.